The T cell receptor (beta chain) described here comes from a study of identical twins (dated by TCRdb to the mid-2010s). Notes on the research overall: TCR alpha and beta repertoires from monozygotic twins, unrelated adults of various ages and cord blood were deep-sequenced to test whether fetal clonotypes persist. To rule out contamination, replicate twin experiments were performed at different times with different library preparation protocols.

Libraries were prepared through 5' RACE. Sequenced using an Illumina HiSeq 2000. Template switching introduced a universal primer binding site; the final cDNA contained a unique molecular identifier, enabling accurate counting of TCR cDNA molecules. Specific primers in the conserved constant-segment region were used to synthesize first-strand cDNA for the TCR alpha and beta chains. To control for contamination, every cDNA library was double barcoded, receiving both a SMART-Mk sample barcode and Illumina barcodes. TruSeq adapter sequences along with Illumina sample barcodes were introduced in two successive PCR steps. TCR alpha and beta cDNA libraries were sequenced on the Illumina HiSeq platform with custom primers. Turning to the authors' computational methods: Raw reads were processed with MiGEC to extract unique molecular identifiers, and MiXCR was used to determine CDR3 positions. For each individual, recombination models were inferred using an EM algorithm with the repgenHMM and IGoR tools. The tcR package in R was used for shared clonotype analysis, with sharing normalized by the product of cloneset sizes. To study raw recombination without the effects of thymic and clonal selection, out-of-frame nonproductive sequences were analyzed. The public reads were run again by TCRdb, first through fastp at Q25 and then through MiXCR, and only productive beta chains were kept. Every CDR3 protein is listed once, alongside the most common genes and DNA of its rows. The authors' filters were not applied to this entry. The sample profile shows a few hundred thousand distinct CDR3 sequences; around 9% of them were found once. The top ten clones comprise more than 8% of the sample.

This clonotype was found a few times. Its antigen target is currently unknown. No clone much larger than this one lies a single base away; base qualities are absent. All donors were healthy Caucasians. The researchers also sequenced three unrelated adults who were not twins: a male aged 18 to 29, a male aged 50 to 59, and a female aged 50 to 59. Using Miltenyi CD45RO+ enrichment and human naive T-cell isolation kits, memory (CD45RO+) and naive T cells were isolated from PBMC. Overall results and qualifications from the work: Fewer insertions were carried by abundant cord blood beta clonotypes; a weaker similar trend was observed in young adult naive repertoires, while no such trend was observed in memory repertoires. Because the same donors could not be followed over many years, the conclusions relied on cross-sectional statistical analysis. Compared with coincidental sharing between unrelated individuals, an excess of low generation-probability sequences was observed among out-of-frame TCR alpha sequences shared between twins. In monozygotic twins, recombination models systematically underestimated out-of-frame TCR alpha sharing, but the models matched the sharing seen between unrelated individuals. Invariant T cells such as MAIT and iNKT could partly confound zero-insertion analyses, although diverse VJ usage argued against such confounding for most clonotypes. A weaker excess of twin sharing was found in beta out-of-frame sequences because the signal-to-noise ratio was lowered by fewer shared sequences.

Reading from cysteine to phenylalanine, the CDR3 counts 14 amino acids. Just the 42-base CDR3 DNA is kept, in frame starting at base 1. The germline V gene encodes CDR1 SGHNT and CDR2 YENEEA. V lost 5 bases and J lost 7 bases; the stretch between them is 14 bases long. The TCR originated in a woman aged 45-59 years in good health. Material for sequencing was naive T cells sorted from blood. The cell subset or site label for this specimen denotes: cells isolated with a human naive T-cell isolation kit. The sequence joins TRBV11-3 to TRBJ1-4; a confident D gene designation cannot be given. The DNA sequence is TGTGCCAGCAGCCCATCAGGAGTGGGTGAAAAACTGTTTTTT. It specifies CASSPSGVGEKLFF.